This is a list of T cell receptor beta chains from one sample in a study of metastatic and nonmetastatic thyroid tumors. TCRdb redid the clone calls on the PCR reads using MiXCR. In the table there are about 33,000 clones, 18% of which are singletons. Sequenced: blood. All receptors come from a male donor with papillary thyroid cancer or a benign thyroid nodule (not recorded which). Some clones in this sample may be carry-over from other donors' samples. CDR3s include the opening cysteine and the closing phenylalanine or tryptophan. A D gene is named only where the DNA matches it firmly. Size is omitted from some rows. Given values are once, few, many or a class for expanded clones.

>TRBJ2-3|NA|NA|TRBV27
CASSFTGSVTDTQYF
TGTGCCAGCAGTTTCACAGGGTCTGTCACAGATACGCAGTATTTT
>TRBJ1-2|NA|TRBD1|TRBV5-1
CASGPGTGGFEDGYTF
TGCGCCAGCGGCCCCGGGACAGGGGGCTTTGAAGACGGCTACACCTTC
>TRBJ2-2|many|NA|TRBV7-2
CASSLSRVTTGELFF
TGTGCCAGCAGCTTATCCCGGGTGACGACCGGGGAGCTGTTTTTT
>TRBJ2-2|NA|TRBD2|TRBV6-1
CASSVAGGPNTGELFF
TGTGCCAGCAGCGTAGCGGGAGGGCCCAACACCGGGGAGCTGTTTTTT
>TRBJ1-4|many|TRBD1|TRBV5-1
CASSSGTADEKLFF
TGCGCCAGCAGCTCCGGGACAGCAGATGAAAAACTGTTTTTT
>TRBJ2-3|many|TRBD2|TRBV11-2
CASSEGLAGRMTDTQYF
TGTGCCAGCAGCGAGGGACTAGCGGGGCGGATGACAGATACGCAGTATTTT
>TRBJ2-5|many|NA|TRBV13
CARLGEVGEETQYF
TGTGCCCGGCTAGGGGAGGTGGGGGAAGAGACCCAGTACTTC
>TRBJ2-1|few|NA|TRBV6-1
CASGSSGGSYNEQFF
TGTGCCAGCGGCAGTAGCGGCGGCTCCTACAATGAGCAGTTCTTC
>TRBJ2-7|many|TRBD1|TRBV7-9
CASSLVTSGTGPYEQYF
TGTGCCAGCAGCTTAGTTACTTCCGGGACAGGCCCCTACGAGCAGTACTTC
>TRBJ2-1|once|TRBD2|TRBV11-2
CASSFLAGGLSRFF
TGTGCCAGCAGCTTCCTAGCGGGGGGGCTCAGTCGGTTCTTC
>TRBJ2-4|once|TRBD2|TRBV10-3
CAISDGTGGFGIQYF
TGTGCCATCAGTGACGGTACGGGGGGATTCGGCATTCAGTACTTC
>TRBJ2-5|many|NA|TRBV12-3/TRBV12-4
CASSSRDQETQYF
TGTGCCAGCAGCTCCCGGGACCAAGAGACCCAGTACTTC
>TRBJ2-6|NA|NA|TRBV11-1
CASSSGSHPRLSGANVLTF
TGTGCCAGCAGCTCCGGGTCACACCCTCGCCTCTCTGGGGCCAACGTCCTAACTTTC
>TRBJ2-2|many|NA|TRBV9
CASSVEAAEAGELFF
TGTGCCAGCAGCGTAGAGGCGGCAGAGGCCGGGGAGCTGTTTTTT
>TRBJ1-6|many|NA|TRBV27
CASSFTGGRWYNSPLHF
TGTGCCAGCAGTTTCACGGGGGGCCGATGGTATAATTCACCCCTCCACTTT
>TRBJ1-6|many|NA|TRBV19
CASSTVASDNSPLHF
TGTGCCAGTAGTACCGTGGCGAGCGATAATTCACCCCTCCACTTT
>TRBJ2-7|many|NA|TRBV11-2
CASSLGPRMYEQYF
TGTGCCAGCAGCTTAGGGCCGAGAATGTACGAGCAGTACTTC
>TRBJ2-1|many|NA|TRBV20-1
CSAEGVRNEQFF
TGCAGTGCTGAGGGGGTGCGGAATGAGCAGTTCTTC
>TRBJ2-7|many|NA|TRBV10-3
CASGASTYEQYF
TGTGCCAGCGGAGCTTCTACCTACGAGCAGTACTTC
>TRBJ1-5|once|NA|TRBV9
CAISVDVSGNQPQHF
TGTGCCATCAGCGTAGACGTGTCTGGCAACCAGCCCCAGCATTTT
>TRBJ2-7|NA|NA|TRBV11-1
CASSLSRDQYEQYF
TGTGCCAGCAGCTTATCTCGCGATCAGTACGAGCAGTACTTC
>TRBJ2-5|many|NA|TRBV2
CASSEGGETQYF
TGTGCCAGCAGTGAAGGGGGGGAGACCCAGTACTTC
>TRBJ1-1|NA|NA|TRBV18
CASSLTAGNTEAFF
TGTGCCAGCTCACTGACAGCAGGTAACACTGAAGCTTTCTTT
>TRBJ2-1|many|TRBD2|TRBV12-3/TRBV12-4
CASRMGLAGAFFF
TGTGCCAGCAGAATGGGACTAGCCGGGGCATTCTTCTTC
>TRBJ1-1|NA|NA|TRBV12-3/TRBV12-4
CAGKGGANTEAFF
TGTGCCGGGAAGGGAGGGGCGAACACTGAAGCTTTTTTT
>TRBJ2-2|many|NA|TRBV20-1
CSARGWQANTGELFF
TGCAGTGCTAGAGGCTGGCAGGCGAACACCGGGGAGCTGTTTTTT
>TRBJ1-6|few|TRBD1|TRBV7-6
CASSPGTGLNSPLHF
TGTGCCAGCAGCCCTGGGACAGGGTTGAATTCACCCCTCCACTTT
>TRBJ2-1|few|TRBD1|TRBV5-4
CASSLAKISGQGTNEQFF
TGTGCCAGCAGCTTGGCTAAGATATCGGGACAGGGTACAAATGAGCAGTTCTTC
>TRBJ2-3|NA|TRBD1|TRBV7-8
CASSSTGRTDTQYF
TGTGCCAGCAGCTCGACAGGGAGAACAGATACGCAGTATTTT
>TRBJ1-1|many|NA|TRBV5-4
CASSLWDMNTEAFF
TGTGCCAGCAGCTTGTGGGATATGAACACTGAAGCTTTCTTT
>TRBJ1-5|NA|TRBD1|TRBV4-3
CASSPHDRGSAPQHF
TGCGCCAGCAGCCCACACGACAGGGGGTCTGCGCCCCAGCATTTT
>TRBJ1-2|few|NA|TRBV27
CASSLGGLDYGYTF
TGTGCCAGCAGTTTGGGGGGATTGGACTATGGCTACACCTTC
>TRBJ2-5|many|NA|TRBV27
CASSWGREETQYF
TGTGCCAGCAGTTGGGGTAGAGAAGAGACCCAGTACTTC
>TRBJ2-5|NA|NA|TRBV12-3/TRBV12-4
CARTLKGIQETQYF
TGTGCCCGCACCCTGAAGGGCATCCAAGAGACCCAGTACTTC
>TRBJ2-3|few|TRBD2|TRBV20-1
CSARVLAGGPHTQYF
TGCAGTGCTAGAGTATTAGCGGGAGGGCCGCATACGCAGTATTTT
>TRBJ1-3|many|NA|TRBV30
CAWSLGPGNTIYF
TGTGCCTGGAGCCTGGGTCCTGGAAACACCATATATTTT
>TRBJ2-1|NA|NA|TRBV10-3
CAISGGEVRSDEQFF
TGTGCCATCAGTGGTGGAGAAGTGAGAAGCGATGAGCAGTTCTTC
>TRBJ1-1|medium-sized|NA|TRBV28
CASSFGGARTEAFF
TGTGCCAGCAGTTTCGGGGGCGCTAGGACTGAAGCTTTCTTT
>TRBJ2-2|many|TRBD1|TRBV12-3/TRBV12-4
CASSKPGTGGRRELFF
TGTGCCAGCAGCAAACCCGGGACAGGGGGCCGGAGGGAGCTGTTTTTT
>TRBJ1-3|many|TRBD1|TRBV18
CASSQPGQEAGNTIYF
TGTGCCAGCTCACAACCGGGACAGGAAGCTGGAAACACCATATATTTT
>TRBJ2-2|few|TRBD2|TRBV2
CTSSGTPTGELFF
TGTACCAGCAGCGGGACGCCGACGGGGGAGCTGTTTTTT
>TRBJ1-2|medium-sized|NA|TRBV6-5
CASSYIGNKYGYTF
TGTGCCAGCAGTTACATCGGGAATAAGTATGGCTACACCTTC
>TRBJ2-1|NA|TRBD2|TRBV11-3
CASSLAAGVNEQFF
TGTGCCAGCAGCTTAGCAGCGGGAGTCAATGAGCAGTTCTTC
>TRBJ2-3|many|NA|TRBV6-4
CASSDHGTDTQYF
TGTGCCAGCAGTGACCACGGCACAGATACGCAGTATTTT
>TRBJ1-2|NA|NA|TRBV6-5
CASSLARDYGYTF
TGTGCCAGCAGTTTGGCCAGGGACTATGGCTACACCTTC
>TRBJ1-4|many|NA|TRBV6-2/TRBV6-3
CASSPGWAGPEKLFF
TGTGCCAGCAGCCCCGGCTGGGCAGGGCCTGAAAAACTGTTTTTT
>TRBJ1-1|many|NA|TRBV4-1
CASSQDGISQTGREPFF
TGCGCCAGCAGCCAAGATGGGATATCTCAGACAGGACGGGAACCTTTCTTT
>TRBJ1-1|many|TRBD1|TRBV18
CASSPGQGGASPEAFF
TGTGCCAGCTCACCAGGACAGGGGGGCGCTTCACCTGAAGCTTTCTTT
>TRBJ2-7|once|TRBD1|TRBV20-1
CSAETKLTGEMSSYEQYF
TGCAGTGCCGAGACTAAATTGACAGGGGAGATGAGCTCCTACGAGCAGTACTTC
>TRBJ1-3|NA|TRBD1|TRBV5-1
CASSLDRWSSGNTIYF
TGCGCCAGCAGCCTGGACAGGTGGAGCTCTGGAAACACCATATATTTT
>TRBJ2-5|many|NA|TRBV5-1
CASSLVTGKRGETQYF
TGCGCCAGCAGCTTGGTTACCGGGAAAAGGGGAGAGACCCAGTACTTC
>TRBJ1-5|many|NA|TRBV15
CATSNRQVSSNQPQHF
TGTGCCACCAGCAACCGACAAGTTTCTAGCAATCAGCCCCAGCATTTT
>TRBJ1-1|many|NA|TRBV4-1
CASSPLITSGDGNTEAFF
TGCGCCAGCAGCCCGCTCATCACCTCGGGGGACGGGAACACTGAAGCTTTCTTT
>TRBJ2-2|NA|TRBD2|TRBV6-1
CASSDTSDCGELFF
TGTGCCAGCAGTGACACTAGCGACTGCGGGGAGCTGTTTTTT
>TRBJ2-1|NA|NA|TRBV6-1
CASSEYLYNEQFF
TGTGCCAGCAGTGAATACCTGTACAATGAGCAGTTCTTC
>TRBJ1-5|NA|NA|TRBV5-1
CASSLGSNQPQHF
TGCGCCAGCAGCTTGGGCAGCAATCAGCCCCAGCATTTT
>TRBJ1-2|NA|NA|TRBV19
CASTSREYGYTF
TGTGCCAGTACCTCCCGGGAGTATGGCTACACCTTC
>TRBJ2-5|many|TRBD1|TRBV7-9
CASSQDRGIWETQYF
TGTGCCAGCAGCCAAGACAGGGGTATTTGGGAGACCCAGTACTTC
>TRBJ2-5|NA|TRBD1|TRBV24-1
CGTSDLYRGRETQYF
TGTGGCACCAGTGATTTGTACAGGGGCCGAGAGACCCAGTACTTC